A selection of T cell receptor beta chains follows, all from one sample in a study of blood T cell repertoires in COVID-19. The protocol was immunoSEQ multiplex PCR, while the TCRdb copy is restricted to in-frame clones and leaves out a portion. The sample carries some 320,000 clones, over 85% recorded once. Sequencing was carried out using peripheral blood. Receptors were obtained from a woman in her 30s with COVID-19, enrolled during active disease. Both conserved end residues are part of each CDR3. D genes are given only for firm matches. Clone size is shown for a subset of rows, as once, few, many or a class of expanded clone.

size: -; J: TRBJ1-6; V: TRBV28; D: TRBD1; DNA: TGTGCCAGCAGTTCAAGGACAGGGTGGTCCTTTAGCTCCTATAATTCACCCCTCCACTTT; CDR3: CASSSRTGWSFSSYNSPLHF
size: -; J: TRBJ2-1; V: TRBV5-1; D: TRBD2; DNA: TGCGCCAGCAGCTTGCCCGCGGGGGGCGGGTACAATGAGCAGTTCTTC; CDR3: CASSLPAGGGYNEQFF
size: -; J: TRBJ2-2; V: TRBV11-2; D: TRBD2; DNA: TGTGCCAGCAGCTTCAGGACTAGCGGGGGGCCACGCGGGGAGCTGTTTTTT; CDR3: CASSFRTSGGPRGELFF
size: -; J: TRBJ1-1; V: TRBV5-4; D: TRBD1; DNA: TGTGCCAGCAGCATGAATCCGGGACAGGGGGAAGCTTTCTTT; CDR3: CASSMNPGQGEAFF
size: -; J: TRBJ1-5; V: TRBV12-3/TRBV12-4; D: -; DNA: TGTGCCAGCAGGGGCCATAGCAATCAGCCCCAGCATTTT; CDR3: CASRGHSNQPQHF
size: -; J: TRBJ1-5; V: TRBV19; D: -; DNA: TGTGCCAGTAGCCAGACAGTATCAAGCAATCAGCCCCAGCATTTT; CDR3: CASSQTVSSNQPQHF
size: -; J: TRBJ2-7; V: TRBV6-5; D: TRBD2; DNA: TGTGCCAGCAGCCCCCTTGGACGGGAGGACGAGCAGTACTTC; CDR3: CASSPLGREDEQYF
size: -; J: TRBJ1-2; V: TRBV19; D: -; DNA: TGTGCCAGTAGTCGATCCCAGGGAGGGTATGGCTACACCTTC; CDR3: CASSRSQGGYGYTF
size: -; J: TRBJ2-7; V: TRBV2; D: TRBD1; DNA: TGTGCCAGCACCCGACAGGGGTCATCCTACGAGCAGTACTTC; CDR3: CASTRQGSSYEQYF
size: -; J: TRBJ1-4; V: TRBV15; D: TRBD1; DNA: TGTGCCACCACCCAGGACAGGGGCGAGGGGGAAAAACTGTTTTTT; CDR3: CATTQDRGEGEKLFF
size: -; J: TRBJ2-3; V: TRBV19; D: TRBD2; DNA: TGTGCCAGTAGTATAGTCCGGACTAGCCTCACAGATACGCAGTATTTT; CDR3: CASSIVRTSLTDTQYF
size: few; J: TRBJ2-5; V: TRBV6-5; D: -; DNA: TGTGCCAGCAGTTACTGGGGGGAAGATGTCCAGTACTTC; CDR3: CASSYWGEDVQYF
size: -; J: TRBJ2-2; V: TRBV5-1; D: -; DNA: TGCGCCAGCAGCTTAGCAATAGGGAACAGGGTCGGAACCGGGGAGCTGTTTTTT; CDR3: CASSLAIGNRVGTGELFF
size: -; J: TRBJ2-7; V: TRBV5-1; D: -; DNA: TGCGCCAGCAGAATTACTACATCCTACGAGCAGTACTTC; CDR3: CASRITTSYEQYF
size: -; J: TRBJ2-2; V: TRBV24-1; D: TRBD1; DNA: TGTGCCACCAGTTCGACAGGGGACACCGGGGAGCTGTTTTTT; CDR3: CATSSTGDTGELFF
size: -; J: TRBJ2-5; V: TRBV19; D: -; DNA: TGTGCCAGTAGTATAGGTAAGAAGGGGCTTCAAGAGACCCAGTACTTC; CDR3: CASSIGKKGLQETQYF
size: -; J: TRBJ1-6; V: TRBV5-1; D: -; DNA: TGCGCCAGCAGCTTGAGAGGGGACGTGGGAGGATCACCCCTCCACTTT; CDR3: CASSLRGDVGGSPLHF
size: -; J: TRBJ2-7; V: TRBV5-4; D: TRBD1; DNA: TGTGCCAGCAGCTTTTTCGCGGACAGGTCCTCCTACGAGCAGTACTTC; CDR3: CASSFFADRSSYEQYF
size: once; J: TRBJ1-2; V: TRBV27; D: TRBD1; DNA: TGTGCCAGCAGCATAACCGGGACAGGGTACTATGGCTACACCTTC; CDR3: CASSITGTGYYGYTF
size: -; J: TRBJ1-3; V: TRBV7-9; D: -; DNA: TGTGCCAGCAGCCCTACGGGTAGAAGCTTTGGAAACACCATATATTTT; CDR3: CASSPTGRSFGNTIYF
size: -; J: TRBJ2-2; V: TRBV24-1; D: TRBD2; DNA: TGTGCCACCAGTGATCCCGTCGGCGGGGGGACTCCGAACACCGGGGAGCTGTTTTTT; CDR3: CATSDPVGGGTPNTGELFF
size: -; J: TRBJ2-1; V: TRBV5-1; D: -; DNA: TGCGCCAGCAGCTTAAACCGGGACTCATCGTTCAGGGTCTTC; CDR3: CASSLNRDSSFRVF
size: -; J: TRBJ1-1; V: TRBV19; D: -; DNA: TGTGCCAGTGAGGACTCCCAGAGGACTGAAGCTTTCTTT; CDR3: CASEDSQRTEAFF
size: -; J: TRBJ1-2; V: TRBV5-5; D: -; DNA: TGTGCCAGCAGCTTGTTTATGAGGACTGCTCAGAACTATGGCTACACCTTC; CDR3: CASSLFMRTAQNYGYTF
size: -; J: TRBJ1-1; V: TRBV19; D: -; DNA: TGTGCCAGTAGTATAGCTGAGGGAGGGGTGGATGAAGCTTTCTTT; CDR3: CASSIAEGGVDEAFF
size: -; J: TRBJ1-2; V: TRBV4-1; D: -; DNA: TGCGCCAGCAGCCAAGGATTGGTCGTTGGGGCCTATGGCTACACCTTC; CDR3: CASSQGLVVGAYGYTF
size: -; J: TRBJ2-3; V: TRBV5-1; D: TRBD2; DNA: TGCGCCAGCAGCTTCGGGGGGGCTAGCACAGATACGCAGTATTTT; CDR3: CASSFGGASTDTQYF
size: -; J: TRBJ1-5; V: TRBV5-1; D: -; DNA: TGCGCCAGCAGCTTGGCGGCCCCGGGGGGGGAGGATCAGCCCCAGCATTTT; CDR3: CASSLAAPGGEDQPQHF
size: -; J: TRBJ2-5; V: TRBV3-1/TRBV3-2; D: TRBD2; DNA: TGTGCCAGCAGCCATAGGGGCGGGGGTGAGACCCAGTACTTC; CDR3: CASSHRGGGETQYF
size: -; J: TRBJ1-2; V: TRBV7-2; D: -; DNA: TGTGCCAGCAGCTTCAGGGGCTATAACTATGGCTACACCTTC; CDR3: CASSFRGYNYGYTF
size: once; J: TRBJ2-5; V: TRBV18; D: TRBD2; DNA: TGTGCCAGCTCACCACCGGGCTCGGGGGGGCTGGAGACCCAGTACTTC; CDR3: CASSPPGSGGLETQYF
size: -; J: TRBJ1-2; V: TRBV13; D: -; DNA: TGTGCCAGCAGCTTAGAAGGGGCCTATGGCTACACCTTC; CDR3: CASSLEGAYGYTF
size: -; J: TRBJ2-1; V: TRBV6-6; D: -; DNA: TGTGCCAGCAAGACGGGGGGCGATTACAATGAGCAGTTCTTC; CDR3: CASKTGGDYNEQFF
size: few; J: TRBJ2-3; V: TRBV15; D: TRBD2; DNA: TGTGCCACCAGCAGTGATAGCGGGGGGGTGAGCACAGATACGCAGTATTTT; CDR3: CATSSDSGGVSTDTQYF
size: -; J: TRBJ1-5; V: TRBV12-5; D: -; DNA: TGTGCTAGTGGTTTGCCGGGGTTGGATCAGCCCCAGCATTTT; CDR3: CASGLPGLDQPQHF
size: -; J: TRBJ2-1; V: TRBV7-9; D: -; DNA: TGTGCCAGCAACACGGGGGGCCCAGGTGAGCAGTTCTTC; CDR3: CASNTGGPGEQFF
size: -; J: TRBJ1-6; V: TRBV5-8; D: -; DNA: TGTGCCAGCAGCTTGGTGGCAGGGAAATCACCCCTCCACTTT; CDR3: CASSLVAGKSPLHF
size: -; J: TRBJ1-2; V: TRBV12-3/TRBV12-4; D: -; DNA: TGTGCCAGCAGTTTGGGAGAAAACTATGGCTACACCTTC; CDR3: CASSLGENYGYTF
size: -; J: TRBJ2-7; V: TRBV29-1; D: TRBD1; DNA: TGCAGCGTTGCCGTCGGGACAGGTCAACCCTACGAGCAGTACTTC; CDR3: CSVAVGTGQPYEQYF
size: once; J: TRBJ2-5; V: TRBV28; D: -; DNA: TGTGCCAGCAGTTCCCCGGGGACCCAGTACTTC; CDR3: CASSSPGTQYF
size: -; J: TRBJ2-6; V: TRBV28; D: -; DNA: TGTGCCAGCAATTTATATGGGGATGGAGGGAGCGCTGGGGCCAACGTCCTGACTTTC; CDR3: CASNLYGDGGSAGANVLTF
size: -; J: TRBJ2-7; V: TRBV5-6; D: -; DNA: TGTGCCAGCAGCTTGTTTCAGGGGTCAGAGCAGTACTTC; CDR3: CASSLFQGSEQYF
size: -; J: TRBJ1-5; V: TRBV7-9; D: -; DNA: TGTGCCAGCAGCTTGGACTGGAGCAATCAGCCCCAGCATTTT; CDR3: CASSLDWSNQPQHF
size: -; J: TRBJ1-1; V: TRBV5-8; D: -; DNA: TGTGCCAGCAGCTTAGAGGCTTTCTTT; CDR3: CASSLEAFF
size: -; J: TRBJ2-2; V: TRBV27; D: TRBD2; DNA: TGTGCCAGCAGTTTCAGGGTACTAGCGGGGGGGCTGAACACCGGGGAGCTGTTTTTT; CDR3: CASSFRVLAGGLNTGELFF
size: -; J: TRBJ1-1; V: TRBV11-3; D: -; DNA: TGTGCCAGCAGCTCCCGCGAATCGGGTGAAGCTTTCTTT; CDR3: CASSSRESGEAFF